This T cell receptor (beta chain) was profiled in a study of blood T cell repertoires in COVID-19. About the study: PBMCs, B-cell-depleted T cells, or T cells were the source of the cDNA or gDNA that made up the material.

The data were produced by immunoSEQ multiplex PCR, yet TCRdb's version contains in-frame clones alone and is incomplete. The table records approximately 200,000 clones, 80% to 90% of them present only once. Sequencing was done on a sample of peripheral blood. The sequence came from a woman aged 45-65 years with acute or convalescent COVID-19.

The CDR3 is CASSLGLAVSYNEQFF. For the CDR3, the DNA is TGTGCCAGCAGCTTAGGCCTAGCGGTGTCGTACAATGAGCAGTTCTTC. V gene TRBV7-2 combines with J gene TRBJ2-1, with 7 bases aligning to TRBD2. The CDR3 is made up of 16 amino acids. CDR1 is SGHTA, CDR2 FQGNSA, per germline. The V segment lost 1 base and the J segment 4 bases; nucleotides outside the gene matches: 7.